Presented here are 22 T cell receptor beta chains from one specimen sequenced in a study of PD-1 blockade in mismatch repair-deficient tumors. Assay used: immunoSEQ multiplex PCR; TCRdb lists only in-frame clones, some missing. In the table there are 25,000 to 30,000 clones, approximately 88% of which are singletons. The sequencing used PBMCs, collected before pembrolizumab treatment. The receptors come from an adult with mismatch repair-deficient cancer.

The sample holds a few counts of this clone. The J gene is TRBJ1-2, the V gene TRBV4-2; D gene uncertain. Germline V lookup: CDR1 LGHNA, CDR2 YNFKEQ. CDR3 size: 13 residues. Trimming stripped 1 base from V and 4 bases from J, with 7 bases between. In DNA, the CDR3 is TGTGCCAGCAGCCAAGGAGGAATCTATGGCTACACCTTC. Residues: CASSQGGIYGYTF.

The V call is TRBV4-2, the J call TRBJ2-7, with a weak D call TRBD1 (6 bases). Germline lookup yields CDR1 LGHNA and CDR2 YNFKEQ. This CDR3 is built from 15 residues. V was trimmed by 2 bases and J by 6 bases, leaving 17 bases between them. The DNA of the CDR3 is TGTGCCAGCAGCCAACTCCTCGACCACAGGGTCGAGCAGTACTTC. Protein sequence: CASSQLLDHRVEQYF.

The rearrangement links TRBV5-8 to TRBJ1-5; tentatively, D is TRBD1 (5 bases). CDR1 and CDR2 from the germline V gene are SGHTS and YDEGEE. The CDR3 sequence is 14 residues long. The germline V and J ends were trimmed by 2 bases and 6 bases, with 12 bases remaining between them. CDR3 amino acids: CASSFKGYAQPQHF. For the CDR3, the DNA is TGTGCCAGCAGCTTTAAGGGGTATGCTCAGCCCCAGCATTTT.

The chain uses TRBV5-1 and TRBJ2-1; no clear D. CDR1 is SGHRS and CDR2 is YFSETQ in the germline V gene. The CDR3 runs to 13 residues. V lost 2 bases and J 12 bases, leaving 15 bases between the germline ends. CDR3 sequence reads: CASSFFGLTGQFF. CDR3 nucleotides: TGCGCCAGCAGCTTTTTTGGTCTTACTGGGCAGTTCTTC.

The V gene is TRBV6-6, the J gene TRBJ2-4; possibly TRBD2 for D (6 bases). Germline loops: CDR1 MNHNY, CDR2 SVGAGI (reference sequence). The ends were cut back, 6 bases at V and 5 bases at J, with 17 bases in the middle. This CDR3 has 15 amino acids. CDR3 nucleotides: TGTGCCAGCAGCTATTTCGGGGGAGCGGAAAACATTCAGTACTTC. Translation: CASSYFGGAENIQYF.

This chain links TRBV11-2 with TRBJ2-5, with 11 bases lining up with TRBD2. This CDR3 region has 17 residues. Trimming took 1 base from V and 4 from J; bases not matched to a gene: 8. The germline gives CDR1 SGHAT, CDR2 FQNNGV. The CDR3 sequence is CASSLGVLAGEGETQYF. CDR3 DNA sequence: TGTGCCAGCAGCTTAGGAGTACTAGCGGGAGAGGGAGAGACCCAGTACTTC. Filled out from reference TRBV11-2 and TRBJ2-5, the complete variable domain reads EAGVAQSPRYKIIEKRQSVAFWCNPISGHATLYWYQQILGQGPKLLIQFQNNGVVDDSQLPKDRFSAERLKGVDSTLKIQPAKLEDSAVYLCASSLGVLAGEGETQYFGPGTRLLVL.

The count of this clone is one. The chain combines TRBV15 with TRBJ2-1; TRBD2 matches 8 bases. Losses at the gene ends were 4 bases for V and 9 bases for J; bases not matched to a gene: 8. Germline CDR1 LNHNV, CDR2 YYDKDF (reference sequence). CDR3 length: 14 residues. In DNA, the CDR3 is TGTGCCACCAGCATAGGGACTAGAACCATTGAGCAGTTCTTC. Its protein product is CATSIGTRTIEQFF.

This clone was detected only a few times. V is TRBV7-8 and J is TRBJ1-5; 10 bases map to TRBD1. CDR3 length: 15 residues. CDR1 is SGHVS, CDR2 FQNEAQ, per germline. V lost 5 bases, J lost 3 bases, and 4 bases stayed unmatched. The chain's CDR3 is CASSRDRGNNQPQHF. CDR3 DNA: TGTGCCAGCAGCCGGGACAGGGGAAACAATCAGCCCCAGCATTTT.

The chain recombines TRBV4-1 with TRBJ1-1, with D possibly TRBD1 on 5 matching bases. CDR1 MGHRA and CDR2 YSYEKL come from the germline V gene. Trimming removed 3 bases at V and 0 bases at J, with 11 bases between. CDR3 length: 15 amino acids. Written as DNA, the CDR3 is TGCGCCAGCAGCCATGCTTGGGGCATGAACACTGAAGCTTTCTTT. Protein product: CASSHAWGMNTEAFF.

The chain uses TRBV27 and TRBJ2-5, with D possibly matching TRBD1 (7 bases). Germline-derived CDR1 and CDR2 are MNHEY and SMNVEV (reference sequence). This CDR3 has 15 residues. Trimming removed 5 bases at V and 5 bases at J, with 18 bases between. The CDR3 DNA is TGTGCCAGCAGTCCGCGAGGGGGCGCGGGGGAGACCCAGTACTTC. This codes for CASSPRGGAGETQYF.

The gene calls are TRBV28 and TRBJ1-4, with D maybe TRBD1 (6 bases). Per the germline V gene, CDR1 is MDHEN and CDR2 is SYDVKM. The CDR3 loop spans 15 amino acids. Trimming left V 4 bases short and J 3 bases short, with 12 bases between. CDR3 amino acids: CASSYHRAANEKLFF. The CDR3 nucleotides are TGTGCCAGCAGTTACCACAGGGCAGCTAATGAAAAACTGTTTTTT.

This clone is a singleton in its sample. The genes are TRBV6-4 and TRBJ2-2; TRBD1 matches 7 bases. CDR1 MRHNA and CDR2 SNTAGT come from the germline V gene. The CDR3 has 15 amino acids. The J segment lost 3 bases and the V segment lost 8 bases, leaving 9 bases of the junction unmatched. The DNA for the CDR3 is TGTGCCAGCCCCCCCAGGGGGAAGGACACCGGGGAGCTGTTTTTT. Amino acids: CASPPRGKDTGELFF.

The V gene is TRBV19, the J gene TRBJ1-1; possible D gene TRBD1, 5 bases. This CDR3 is 13 amino acids long. V gave up 7 bases and J gave up 0 bases, with 9 bases separating them. Germline V gene sequence: CDR1 LNHDA, CDR2 SQIVND (reference sequence). The CDR3 is CASKNRLNTEAFF. CDR3 nucleotides: TGTGCCAGTAAAAACAGGCTGAACACTGAAGCTTTCTTT.

The chain employs TRBV7-3 and TRBJ2-1; the D is unclear. The CDR3 sequence is 11 residues long. Germline lookup yields CDR1 SGHTA and CDR2 FQGTGA. V was cut by 5 bases and J by 9 bases, with 8 bases left in between. Here the CDR3 DNA reads TGTGCCAGCAGCGGTGGAGCTGAGCAGTTCTTC. It translates to CASSGGAEQFF. Full variable domain (outside the CDR3, taken from reference TRBV7-3 and TRBJ2-1): GAGVSQTPSNKVTEKGKYVELRCDPISGHTALYWYRQSLGQGPEFLIYFQGTGAADDSGLPNDRFFAVRPEGSVSTLKIQRTERGDSAVYLCASSGGAEQFFGPGTRLTVL.

Details on this clone: The sample has other DNA sequences that encode this CDR3 too. V is TRBV5-1 and J is TRBJ2-1, with 8 bases aligning to TRBD2. Germline CDR1 reads SGHRS; CDR2 reads YFSETQ. The CDR3 spans 15 residues. V lost 0 bases to trimming and J lost 3 bases; unmatched junction nucleotides: 2. The DNA of the CDR3 is TGCGCCAGCAGCTTGGCCGGGAGGGGCTACAATGAGCAGTTCTTC. Translating it yields CASSLAGRGYNEQFF.

The rearrangement links TRBV9 to TRBJ2-1, with a weak D call TRBD2 (5 bases). V lost 0 bases to trimming and J lost 7 bases, with 14 bases between them. This CDR3 comprises 15 residues. Germline V gene lookup returns CDR1 SGDLS and CDR2 YYNGEE. The CDR3 DNA reads TGTGCCAGCAGCGTAGATCGAGGGCCGGTGAATGAGCAGTTCTTC. Amino acids: CASSVDRGPVNEQFF. Drawing the rest from reference TRBV9 and TRBJ2-1, the complete variable domain is DSGVTQTPKHLITATGQRVTLRCSPRSGDLSVYWYQQSLDQGLQFLIQYYNGEERAKGNILERFSAQQFPDLHSELNLSSLELGDSALYFCASSVDRGPVNEQFFGPGTRLTVL.

The chain uses TRBV2 and TRBJ1-2; 10 bases agree with TRBD1. V gave up 3 bases and J gave up 8 bases; unmatched junction bases: 6. Germline CDR1 and CDR2: SNHLY and FYNNEI. This CDR3 has 14 residues. CDR3 residues: CASSDKGQGFGYTF. CDR3 in DNA: TGTGCCAGCAGTGATAAGGGACAGGGGTTCGGCTACACCTTC.

This sequence joins TRBV2 and TRBJ2-3; 8 bases map to TRBD1. Losses at the gene ends were 5 bases for V and 1 base for J; bases not matched to a gene: 8. From germline, CDR1 is SNHLY and CDR2 FYNNEI. The CDR3 consists of 16 residues. CDR3 coding DNA: TGTGCCAGCAGTAAAAGCAGGGGGCCGGGCACAGATACGCAGTATTTT. It specifies CASSKSRGPGTDTQYF.

The chain employs TRBV5-5 and TRBJ2-1, with a possible D match to TRBD2 (5 bases). The CDR3 loop spans 14 amino acids. The V end lost 4 bases, the J end lost 3 bases, and 11 bases lay between the germline ends. Germline V lookup: CDR1 SGHKS, CDR2 YYEKEE (reference sequence). The CDR3 spells CASSLDGSYNEQFF. CDR3 DNA sequence: TGTGCCAGCAGCCTGGATGGGAGCTACAATGAGCAGTTCTTC.

J is TRBJ2-2 and V is TRBV7-8; unclear D gene. Germline CDR1 SGHVS, CDR2 FQNEAQ. Trimming removed 5 bases at V and 4 bases at J, with 11 bases between. The CDR3 covers 14 residues. This CDR3 is CASSSQSSTGELFF. The CDR3 nucleotides are TGTGCCAGCAGCAGCCAAAGTTCCACCGGGGAGCTGTTTTTT.

J is TRBJ2-1 and V is TRBV28, with a tentative D call TRBD1 (6 bases). Germline assignment: CDR1 MDHEN and CDR2 SYDVKM. V gave up 3 bases and J gave up 0 bases, with 9 bases separating them. The CDR3 is 15 amino acids. The CDR3 sequence: CASSFTGSSYNEQFF. The CDR3 DNA follows: TGTGCCAGCAGTTTTACAGGGAGCTCCTACAATGAGCAGTTCTTC.

The chain combines TRBV25-1 with TRBJ2-2; perhaps TRBD2 as D (5 bases). Trimming took 5 bases from V and 7 from J, leaving 11 bases between them. From germline, CDR1 is MGHDK and CDR2 SYGVNS. There are 13 residues in the CDR3. CDR3 DNA: TGTGCCAGCAGTCGGACCGGGGTCGGGGAGCTGTTTTTT. As protein: CASSRTGVGELFF.